This T cell receptor (beta chain) was profiled in a study of T-cell memory formation after mild COVID-19. On the study more broadly: Largely donor-specific TCR clusters were found.

The CDR3 loop spans 14 amino acids. V lost 3 bases and J 2 bases, leaving 11 bases between the germline ends. The V gene's germline CDR1 is KGHSH and CDR2 LQKENI. MiXCR, run by TCRdb on the 5' RACE reads, gives a single entry per CDR3 protein. The sample yields approximately 500,000 distinct CDR3 sequences, roughly 23% seen once. The sequence came from an adult woman who had mild COVID-19 (a few samples of this study predate the infection). Cell type and time point are not known. V gene TRBV18 combines with J gene TRBJ2-7; D is perhaps TRBD1 or TRBD2 (5 bases each). The sequenced sample was PBMCs or a T cell subset sorted from them (not recorded which). DNA of the CDR3: TGTGCCAGCTCACCCCAAACGGGACCCTACGAGCAGTACTTC. Amino acids: CASSPQTGPYEQYF.